Described below is a single TCR beta chain sequence and its context. These data are taken from a study of technical replicates of blood from a few donors. Clones were sequenced by immunoSEQ multiplex PCR, and TCRdb holds only the in-frame ones, with some missing. This table holds fewer than 90,000 clones, about 93% found once. Germline-derived CDR1 and CDR2 are SNHLY and FYNNEI. The CDR3 length is 17 residues. With 5 bases clipped from V and 0 bases from J, the junction kept 9 bases outside the gene matches. V and J are TRBV2 and TRBJ1-5; 8 bases map to TRBD1. Sequencing used T cells isolated from PBMCs. The source of this sequence is a human donor in good health. CDR3: CASSLRQGPTSNQPQHF. The CDR3 nucleotides are TGTGCCAGCAGTTTAAGACAGGGGCCGACTAGCAATCAGCCCCAGCATTTT.